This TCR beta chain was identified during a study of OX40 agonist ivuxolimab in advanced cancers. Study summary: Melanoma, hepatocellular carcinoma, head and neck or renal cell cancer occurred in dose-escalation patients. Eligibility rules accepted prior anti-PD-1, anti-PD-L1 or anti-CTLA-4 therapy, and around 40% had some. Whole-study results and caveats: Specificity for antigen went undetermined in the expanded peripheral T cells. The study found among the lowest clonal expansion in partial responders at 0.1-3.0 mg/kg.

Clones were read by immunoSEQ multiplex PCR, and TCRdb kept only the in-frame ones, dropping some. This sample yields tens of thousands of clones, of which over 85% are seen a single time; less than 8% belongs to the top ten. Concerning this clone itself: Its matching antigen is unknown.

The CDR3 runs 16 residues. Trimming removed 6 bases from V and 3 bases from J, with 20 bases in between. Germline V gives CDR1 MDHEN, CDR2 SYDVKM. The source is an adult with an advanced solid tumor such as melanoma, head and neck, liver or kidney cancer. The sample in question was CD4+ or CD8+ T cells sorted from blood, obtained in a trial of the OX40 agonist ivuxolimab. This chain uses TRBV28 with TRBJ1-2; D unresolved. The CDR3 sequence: CASRDSGLLPYYGYTF. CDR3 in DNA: TGTGCCAGCAGGGACTCTGGACTCCTACCCTACTATGGCTACACCTTC.